This T cell receptor beta chain is drawn from a study of blood T cell repertoires in COVID-19. Sequencing used immunoSEQ multiplex PCR; TCRdb keeps in-frame clones, though not all of them. The repertoire holds about 120,000 clones, with more than 65% as singletons. Germline loops: CDR1 SGHVS, CDR2 FNYEAQ. The CDR3 loop spans 15 amino acids. Deletions cut 5 bases from V and 4 bases from J, with 17 bases between. This clonotype originated in a human donor in a cohort sampled during active COVID-19. The chain carries TRBV7-6 and TRBJ2-5; D unclear. Sequenced sample: peripheral blood. The CDR3 coding sequence is TGTGCCAGCAGCCCCAGCCACAGTTTGGGAGAGACCCAGTACTTC. This sequence encodes CASSPSHSLGETQYF.